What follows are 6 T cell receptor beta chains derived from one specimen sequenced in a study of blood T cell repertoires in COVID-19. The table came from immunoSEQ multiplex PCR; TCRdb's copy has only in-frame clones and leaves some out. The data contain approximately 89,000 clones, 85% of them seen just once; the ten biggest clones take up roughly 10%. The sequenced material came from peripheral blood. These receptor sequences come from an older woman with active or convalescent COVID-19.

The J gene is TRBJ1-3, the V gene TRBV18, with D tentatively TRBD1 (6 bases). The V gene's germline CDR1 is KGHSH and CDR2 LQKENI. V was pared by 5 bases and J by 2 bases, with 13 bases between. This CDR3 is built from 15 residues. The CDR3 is CASSSQRTAGNTIYF. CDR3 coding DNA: TGTGCCAGCTCATCTCAACGGACAGCTGGAAACACCATATATTTT.

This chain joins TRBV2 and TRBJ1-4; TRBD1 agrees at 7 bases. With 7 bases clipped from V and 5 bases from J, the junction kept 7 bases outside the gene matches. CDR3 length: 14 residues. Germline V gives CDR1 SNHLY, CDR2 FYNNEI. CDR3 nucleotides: TGTGCCAGCAACCGGGACAGCCTCAATGAAAAACTGTTTTTT. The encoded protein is CASNRDSLNEKLFF.

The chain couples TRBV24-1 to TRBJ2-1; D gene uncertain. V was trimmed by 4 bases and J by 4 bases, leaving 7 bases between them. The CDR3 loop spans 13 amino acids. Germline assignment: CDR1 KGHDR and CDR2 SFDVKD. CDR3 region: CATSDYGYNEQFF. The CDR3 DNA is TGTGCCACCAGTGACTACGGGTACAATGAGCAGTTCTTC.

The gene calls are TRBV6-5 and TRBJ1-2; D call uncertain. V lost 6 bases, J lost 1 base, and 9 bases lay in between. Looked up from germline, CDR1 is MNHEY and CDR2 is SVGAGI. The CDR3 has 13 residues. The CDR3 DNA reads TGTGCCAGCAGGATGGCCCTTAACTATGGCTACACCTTC. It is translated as CASRMALNYGYTF.

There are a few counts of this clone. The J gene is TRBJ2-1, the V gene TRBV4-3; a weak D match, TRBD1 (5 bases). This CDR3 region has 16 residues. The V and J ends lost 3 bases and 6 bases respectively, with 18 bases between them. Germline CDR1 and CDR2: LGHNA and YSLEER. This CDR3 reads CASSHLADGASNEQFF. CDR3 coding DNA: TGCGCCAGCAGCCATCTGGCCGATGGGGCCTCCAATGAGCAGTTCTTC.

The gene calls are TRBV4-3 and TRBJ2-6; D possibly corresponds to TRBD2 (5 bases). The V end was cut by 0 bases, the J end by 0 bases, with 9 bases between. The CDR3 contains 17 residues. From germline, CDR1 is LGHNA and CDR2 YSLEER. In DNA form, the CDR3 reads TGCGCCAGCAGCCAAGAAGCGGCGGTCTCTGGGGCCAACGTCCTGACTTTC. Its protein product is CASSQEAAVSGANVLTF.